These T cell receptor beta chains were read from a single sample in a study of T cells after yellow fever vaccination. TCRdb redid the calling of the 5' RACE reads with MiXCR, one entry per CDR3 protein. Of 450,000 to 600,000 distinct CDR3 sequences in the sample, about 17% were seen once. Specimen: PBMCs, collected around 5 days after the first yellow fever vaccination. The receptor set was obtained from a man aged 18 to 30 who received the YFV17D yellow fever vaccine. CDR3s include the opening cysteine and the closing phenylalanine or tryptophan. D genes are given only for firm matches. Expanded clones get a size class; other rows say once, few or many, or leave the size out.

j_call clone_size d_call v_call cdr3_aa cdr3_nt
TRBJ2-5 - - TRBV29-1 CSVDLGEATPETQYF TGCAGCGTTGATCTCGGAGAAGCGACCCCAGAGACCCAGTACTTC
TRBJ2-2 few - TRBV20-1 CSARSSPTGELFF TGCAGTGCTAGATCGTCACCAACCGGGGAGCTGTTTTTT
TRBJ2-1 - - TRBV2 CASSDPTVRNEQFF TGTGCCAGCAGTGACCCCACGGTAAGAAATGAGCAGTTCTTC
TRBJ2-1 few TRBD2 TRBV28 CASSSSGGGSSYNEQFF TGTGCCAGCAGTTCGAGCGGGGGGGGAAGCTCCTACAATGAGCAGTTCTTC
TRBJ2-2 - - TRBV11-2 CASSVRGSGELFF TGTGCCAGCAGCGTGAGAGGGTCCGGGGAGCTGTTTTTT
TRBJ2-1 - TRBD2 TRBV12-3/TRBV12-4 CASTWGTSGNEQFF TGTGCCAGCACCTGGGGGACTAGCGGCAATGAGCAGTTCTTC
TRBJ2-2 - - TRBV9 CASSPGQPNTGELFF TGTGCCAGCAGCCCCGGACAGCCGAACACCGGGGAGCTGTTTTTT
TRBJ2-1 - TRBD2 TRBV2 CASSTMGGTYNEQFF TGTGCCAGCAGTACGATGGGGGGGACCTACAATGAGCAGTTCTTC
TRBJ2-5 few - TRBV28 CASSERFQETQYF TGTGCCAGCTCGGAGCGGTTCCAAGAGACCCAGTACTTC
TRBJ2-5 - - TRBV28 CASSSHHGLREEETQYF TGTGCCAGCAGTTCACATCACGGCCTGAGAGAAGAAGAGACCCAGTACTTC
TRBJ2-3 - TRBD2 TRBV27 CASSSAGGLTDTQYF TGTGCCAGCAGCTCAGCGGGGGGGCTCACAGATACGCAGTATTTT
TRBJ2-3 - - TRBV27 CASSLGALGGRNTQYF TGTGCCAGCAGTTTAGGAGCGCTTGGGGGAAGAAATACGCAGTATTTT
TRBJ1-2 - - TRBV4-1 CASSQEGLGSFSGYTF TGCGCCAGCAGCCAAGAAGGTCTCGGGAGTTTTAGTGGCTACACCTTC
TRBJ2-1 few TRBD2 TRBV5-1 CASSLVEAGGRNEQFF TGCGCCAGCAGCTTGGTTGAGGCGGGGGGGCGTAATGAGCAGTTCTTC
TRBJ1-1 - - TRBV24-1 CATSVGRLMNTEAFF TGTGCCACCAGTGTGGGACGTCTCATGAACACTGAAGCTTTCTTT
TRBJ2-1 - - TRBV11-1 CASSSDSPSYNEQFF TGTGCCAGCAGTTCCGACAGCCCCTCCTACAATGAGCAGTTCTTC
TRBJ2-7 - - TRBV7-2 CASSSTPGSYEQYF TGTGCCAGCAGCTCAACCCCGGGCTCCTACGAGCAGTACTTC
TRBJ2-1 - TRBD1 TRBV5-6 CASSWPGQPNSYNEQFF TGTGCCAGCAGCTGGCCGGGACAGCCCAACTCCTACAATGAGCAGTTCTTC
TRBJ2-5 - - TRBV3-1 CPSSQKGQQETQYF TGTCCCAGCAGTCAAAAGGGCCAGCAAGAGACCCAGTACTTC
TRBJ2-1 - - TRBV5-1 CASSLDVSLAVYNEQFF TGCGCCAGCAGCTTGGACGTTTCGTTGGCGGTATACAATGAGCAGTTCTTC
TRBJ2-7 many TRBD1 TRBV12-3/TRBV12-4 CASTSPGTGVFEQYF TGTGCCAGCACTTCTCCCGGGACAGGGGTCTTCGAGCAGTACTTC
TRBJ2-1 - - TRBV5-6 CASSSDSSYNEQFF TGTGCCAGCAGCTCGGACAGCTCCTACAATGAGCAGTTCTTC
TRBJ2-1 - - TRBV5-1 CASSPIGTAYEQFF TGCGCCAGCAGCCCTATCGGGACTGCTTATGAGCAGTTCTTC
TRBJ1-5 few TRBD1 TRBV28 CASSRGPGGNQPQHF TGTGCCAGCAGTAGGGGGCCTGGTGGGAATCAGCCCCAGCATTTT
TRBJ2-3 few - TRBV20-1 CSARDGRGGDTQYF TGCAGTGCTAGAGACGGTAGGGGAGGAGATACGCAGTATTTT
TRBJ2-5 - - TRBV4-1 CASSRQGGQETQYF TGCGCCAGCAGTCGCCAGGGGGGCCAAGAGACCCAGTACTTC
TRBJ2-1 - TRBD1 TRBV7-2 CASSPIQGYEQFF TGTGCCAGCAGCCCAATACAGGGGTATGAGCAGTTCTTC
TRBJ2-6 - TRBD2 TRBV2 CATRLAPGANVLTF TGTGCCACCAGACTAGCCCCCGGGGCCAACGTCCTGACTTTC
TRBJ2-1 many - TRBV5-1 CASSLAEVSYNEQFF TGCGCCAGCAGCTTGGCCGAAGTCTCCTACAATGAGCAGTTCTTC
TRBJ2-3 few TRBD2 TRBV11-2 CASSLKGTSGGLTDTQYF TGTGCCAGCAGCTTGAAAGGGACTAGCGGGGGACTCACAGATACGCAGTATTTT
TRBJ2-1 - - TRBV24-1 CATSDSLIRNEQFF TGTGCCACCAGTGATTCCCTTATCCGCAATGAGCAGTTCTTC
TRBJ1-5 few - TRBV4-1 CASSQVDGPNQPQHF TGCGCCAGCAGCCAAGTGGACGGTCCCAATCAGCCCCAGCATTTT
TRBJ2-3 many - TRBV11-3 CASSLIGGDTQYF TGTGCCAGCAGCTTAATAGGAGGAGATACGCAGTATTTT
TRBJ2-7 few - TRBV12-3/TRBV12-4 CASSPPDSIYEQYF TGTGCCAGCAGTCCCCCCGACAGCATCTACGAGCAGTACTTC
TRBJ2-3 - - TRBV29-1 CSVVVGPNTDTQYF TGCAGCGTTGTAGTGGGTCCCAACACAGATACGCAGTATTTT
TRBJ1-5 - TRBD1 TRBV24-1 CATSDRQGIGQPQHF TGTGCCACCAGTGATCGACAGGGAATAGGGCAGCCCCAGCATTTT
TRBJ1-5 - - TRBV7-9 CASSLENGRPHF TGTGCCAGCAGCTTAGAGAACGGCCGCCCGCATTTT
TRBJ2-4 once - TRBV5-1 CASSLGGGLNIQYF TGCGCCAGCAGCCTGGGGGGGGGGCTAAACATTCAGTACTTC
TRBJ1-3 - - TRBV6-1 CASSMVYPGNTIYF TGTGCCAGCTCCATGGTCTACCCTGGAAACACCATATATTTT
TRBJ2-1 - - TRBV12-3/TRBV12-4 CASSPAMAQQFF TGTGCCAGCAGCCCCGCTATGGCTCAACAGTTCTTC
TRBJ1-1 - TRBD1 TRBV27 CASSLKPGGSEAFF TGTGCCAGCAGCTTAAAACCAGGGGGCTCTGAAGCTTTCTTT
TRBJ2-1 few - TRBV6-2/TRBV6-3 CASRRAHEQFF TGTGCCAGCAGACGGGCCCATGAGCAGTTCTTC
TRBJ1-3 once - TRBV5-4 CASSAAGNTIYF TGTGCCAGCAGCGCGGCTGGAAACACCATATATTTT
TRBJ2-3 few - TRBV4-3 CASSPRWGRGSTDTQYF TGCGCCAGCAGCCCTCGTTGGGGGCGGGGGAGCACAGATACGCAGTATTTT
TRBJ2-5 few - TRBV7-2 CASSIPWGETQYF TGTGCCAGCAGCATACCGTGGGGAGAGACCCAGTACTTC
TRBJ2-7 - - TRBV18 CASSPPVLQGYEQYF TGTGCCAGCTCACCACCGGTTCTTCAAGGATATGAGCAGTACTTC
TRBJ2-1 many - TRBV21-1 CASTAGRDSEQFF TGTGCCAGCACCGCGGGGAGGGACAGTGAGCAGTTCTTC
TRBJ2-5 few - TRBV7-2 CASSSGLTPGETQYF TGTGCCAGCAGCTCTGGTCTCACTCCGGGGGAGACCCAGTACTTC
TRBJ2-5 few TRBD2 TRBV6-5 CASSYSRGTSGMGETQYF TGTGCCAGCAGTTACTCGAGGGGAACTAGCGGGATGGGCGAGACCCAGTACTTC
TRBJ1-4 few TRBD1 TRBV12-3/TRBV12-4 CASSRDRRSEKLFF TGTGCCAGCAGTCGGGACAGAAGGAGTGAAAAACTGTTTTTT
TRBJ1-1 few TRBD1 TRBV19 CAADRANTEAFF TGTGCCGCGGACAGGGCGAACACTGAAGCTTTCTTT
TRBJ2-1 few - TRBV7-9 CASSSRGANNEQFF TGTGCCAGCAGTTCCAGGGGCGCCAACAATGAGCAGTTCTTC
TRBJ1-1 few - TRBV20-1 CSARGKGGTEAFF TGCAGTGCTAGAGGAAAGGGGGGCACTGAAGCTTTCTTT
TRBJ2-3 few TRBD2 TRBV29-1 CSVGGGGGDTQYF TGCAGCGTTGGCGGGGGAGGTGGAGATACGCAGTATTTT
TRBJ2-5 - - TRBV5-1 CASTRDRETQYF TGCGCCAGCACCCGGGATAGGGAGACCCAGTACTTC
TRBJ1-5 - TRBD1 TRBV27 CASSLGTGNLNQPQHF TGTGCCAGCAGTTTAGGGACAGGAAATCTCAATCAGCCCCAGCATTTT
TRBJ2-3 - TRBD2 TRBV3-1 CASSPGLALDTQYF TGTGCCAGCAGCCCCGGACTAGCTCTCGATACGCAGTATTTT
TRBJ1-6 few - TRBV4-3 CASSQGQSSYNSPLHF TGCGCCAGCAGCCAAGGACAGAGTAGCTATAATTCACCCCTCCACTTT
TRBJ1-5 few - TRBV7-9 CASVFRGNQPQHF TGTGCCAGCGTCTTTAGAGGGAATCAGCCCCAGCATTTT
TRBJ2-3 few TRBD1 TRBV7-8 CASSLNRGQVTDTQYF TGTGCCAGCAGCCTCAACAGGGGGCAGGTCACAGATACGCAGTATTTT